This entry lists 5 T cell receptor beta chains sequenced from one sample in a study of CD8 T cells in ankylosing spondylitis. Via MiXCR, TCRdb re-called the 5' RACE reads, giving one row per CDR3 protein. The table shows around 300,000 distinct CDR3 sequences, with less than 25% occurring only once. Sequencing was performed on blood, either unsorted or a sorted T cell fraction (not recorded which). The receptors derive from a female donor with ankylosing spondylitis or in good health (not recorded which).

This clonotype was observed a few times. The chain carries TRBV19 and TRBJ2-1, with D perhaps given as TRBD1 or TRBD2 (5 bases each). V gave up 3 bases and J gave up 4 bases, with 13 bases separating them. Germline CDR1 and CDR2: LNHDA and SQIVND (reference sequence). The CDR3 runs to 15 residues. As DNA, the CDR3 is TGTGCCAGTAGTATGGGGAGAGGGGCATACAATGAGCAGTTCTTC. This codes for CASSMGRGAYNEQFF.

The chain combines TRBV12-3 or TRBV12-4 with TRBJ1-1, with TRBD1 as a possible D gene (5 bases). The CDR3 is 14 amino acids. V gave up 6 bases and J gave up 0 bases, with 11 bases separating them. CDR3 in amino acids: CASRTAYMNTEAFF. The CDR3 nucleotides read TGTGCCAGCAGGACAGCCTATATGAACACTGAAGCTTTCTTT.

The V call is TRBV20-1, the J call TRBJ2-3; D is possibly TRBD1 (6 bases). Trimming took off 4 bases at V and 2 bases at J, with 10 bases between the two ends. The CDR3 contains 13 residues. Germline values: CDR1 DFQATT, CDR2 SNEGSKA (reference sequence). The CDR3 here is CSATTGLTDTQYF. As DNA, the CDR3 is TGCAGTGCTACGACAGGACTCACAGATACGCAGTATTTT.

The rearrangement links TRBV5-1 to TRBJ2-1; 14 bases are a match to TRBD2. This CDR3 has 15 residues. The ends lost 3 bases at V and 5 bases at J; junction bases unmatched: 1. Per germline, CDR1 SGHRS and CDR2 YFSETQ. CDR3 loop: CASSWGLAGDNEQFF. CDR3 nucleotides: TGCGCCAGCAGCTGGGGACTAGCGGGAGACAATGAGCAGTTCTTC.

Ten or more counts support this clonotype. This sequence joins TRBV7-8 and TRBJ2-2, with 8 bases matching TRBD2. The CDR3 is made up of 14 amino acids. Trimming at V came to 5 bases and at J to 6 bases, leaving 5 bases not matched to a gene. CDR1 and CDR2 from the germline V gene are SGHVS and FQNEAQ. The CDR3 loop is CASSRSGTPGELFF. DNA of the CDR3: TGTGCCAGCAGCCGTAGCGGGACCCCCGGGGAGCTGTTTTTT.